This TCR beta chain was obtained from a study of T cell changes during pregnancy in multiple sclerosis. TCRdb's table, derived via immunoSEQ multiplex PCR, lists solely in-frame clones and lacks some. The sample yields fewer than 75,000 clones, about nine tenths seen once. The starting material was peripheral blood, obtained in the first trimester of pregnancy. The sequence came from a female donor with multiple sclerosis, enrolled in a pregnancy study.

The CDR3 sequence: CASSDPLGGQGNTGELFF. The CDR3 DNA reads as TGTGCCAGCAGTGATCCCTTAGGGGGACAGGGGAACACCGGGGAGCTGTTTTTT. V and J are TRBV25-1 and TRBJ2-2; 9 bases are shared with TRBD1. There are 18 residues in the CDR3. CDR1 is MGHDK, CDR2 SYGVNS, per germline. V lost 3 bases to trimming and J lost 1 base; unmatched junction nucleotides: 9.